These 15 T cell receptor beta chains were sequenced from one sample in a study of graft-versus-host responses after intestinal transplantation. These receptors' targets are unknown. Assay: immunoSEQ multiplex PCR; the TCRdb copy retains only in-frame clones and omits some. Here the sample spans about 120,000 clones, 85% to 95% being singletons. The starting material was unstimulated CD8+ T cells sorted from spleen or lymph node cells, obtained before intestinal transplant. The receptor set was obtained from a human donor who received an intestinal transplant.

The chain links TRBV28 to TRBJ1-2; no firm D call. This CDR3 region has 14 residues. Germline V gives CDR1 MDHEN, CDR2 SYDVKM. The V end was cut by 4 bases, the J end by 2 bases, with 11 bases between. The CDR3 region has the DNA TGTGCCAGCAGTTGGGCAACTATAAACTATGGCTACACCTTC. Residues: CASSWATINYGYTF.

This clone was seen a handful of times. This sequence joins TRBV19 and TRBJ2-7; no definite D call. The CDR3 runs to 15 residues. The germline V gene has CDR1 LNHDA and CDR2 SQIVND (reference sequence). Trimming removed 3 bases at V and 1 base at J, with 13 bases between. CDR3 amino acids: CASSIAWGSSYEQYF. DNA of the CDR3: TGTGCCAGTAGTATTGCGTGGGGATCTTCCTACGAGCAGTACTTC.

V is TRBV13 and J is TRBJ2-3, with 7 bases aligning to TRBD2. J was trimmed by 3 bases and V by 5 bases; bases with no gene match: 11. The CDR3 contains 16 residues. Germline lookup yields CDR1 PRHDT and CDR2 FYEKMQ (reference sequence). The CDR3 nucleotides read TGTGCCAGCAGCCCGTATCCGGCGCGGGAGACAGATACGCAGTATTTT. This sequence encodes CASSPYPARETDTQYF.

The chain couples TRBV5-1 to TRBJ2-5; 7 bases agree with TRBD2. Trimming at V came to 0 bases and at J to 5 bases, leaving 7 bases not matched to a gene. Germline CDR1 is SGHRS and CDR2 is YFSETQ. The CDR3 is 15 amino acids. The CDR3 region has the DNA TGCGCCAGCAGCTTGGCCGGCGGGAGAAGTGAGACCCAGTACTTC. Translating gives CASSLAGGRSETQYF. Full variable domain (outside the CDR3, taken from reference TRBV5-1 and TRBJ2-5): KAGVTQTPRYLIKTRGQQVTLSCSPISGHRSVSWYQQTPGQGLQFLFEYFSETQRNKGNFPGRFSGRQFSNSRSEMNVSTLELGDSALYLCASSLAGGRSETQYFGPGTRLLVL.

The gene calls are TRBV7-2 and TRBJ2-7; unclear D gene. Germline CDR1 and CDR2: SGHTA and FQGNSA. There are 14 residues in the CDR3. Trimming pared 4 bases from V and 2 bases from J, leaving 12 bases between. CDR3 amino acids: CASSSQDGPYEQYF. CDR3 coding DNA: TGTGCCAGCAGCTCCCAGGACGGGCCCTACGAGCAGTACTTC.

The V call is TRBV4-1, the J call TRBJ2-7, with a weak D call TRBD2 (5 bases). The CDR3 has 15 amino acids. Germline-derived CDR1 and CDR2 are MGHRA and YSYEKL. With 0 bases removed from V and 7 bases from J, the gap between germline ends came to 16 bases. This CDR3 is CASSQDNGIPGEQYF. The CDR3 nucleotides are TGCGCCAGCAGCCAAGATAACGGGATTCCGGGGGAGCAGTACTTC.

The J gene is TRBJ1-4, the V gene TRBV11-2; D uncertain. The CDR3 runs to 15 residues. Germline lookup yields CDR1 SGHAT and CDR2 FQNNGV. The ends were cut back, 9 bases at V and 4 bases at J, with 18 bases in the middle. The CDR3 nucleotides are TGTGCCAGAGAAGTAATCGTTTACGGTAATGAAAAACTGTTTTTT. Amino acids: CAREVIVYGNEKLFF.

The chain combines TRBV6-5 with TRBJ2-6, with D unresolved. V shed 0 bases and J shed 4 bases, with 7 bases lying between them. The CDR3 is 15 amino acids. Germline CDR1 MNHEY, CDR2 SVGAGI. The CDR3 protein is CASSYSITGANVLTF. The CDR3, as DNA: TGTGCCAGCAGTTACTCGATTACGGGGGCCAACGTCCTGACTTTC.

The rearrangement links TRBV28 to TRBJ2-3, with D maybe TRBD2 (6 bases). V was shortened by 5 bases and J by 3 bases, with 12 bases between the two germline ends. The CDR3 is 14 amino acids. Germline V gene sequence: CDR1 MDHEN, CDR2 SYDVKM. The CDR3 sequence: CASSGLLATDTQYF. The CDR3, as DNA: TGTGCCAGCAGTGGTCTACTAGCAACAGATACGCAGTATTTT.

This clone was counted once. The rearrangement links TRBV28 to TRBJ1-1, with 8 bases matching TRBD1. Germline CDR1 reads MDHEN; CDR2 reads SYDVKM. The V gene end was trimmed by 5 bases and the J gene end by 5 bases; junction bases not matched to a gene: 7. The CDR3 runs 14 residues. CDR3 residues: CASSIGQGGTEAFF. CDR3 sequence (DNA): TGTGCCAGCAGTATAGGACAGGGCGGGACTGAAGCTTTCTTT.

This rearrangement joins TRBV27 to TRBJ1-6; perhaps TRBD1 as D (6 bases). CDR3 length: 18 amino acids. Germline CDR1 is MNHEY and CDR2 is SMNVEV (reference sequence). The V end was cut by 2 bases, the J end by 4 bases, with 18 bases between. The CDR3 sequence is CASSLKQGRTFYNSPLHF. CDR3 sequence (DNA): TGTGCCAGCAGTTTAAAACAGGGACGGACTTTTTATAATTCACCCCTCCACTTT.

This clone was counted once. The chain couples TRBV28 to TRBJ2-7; D is unclear. In germline, CDR1 is MDHEN, CDR2 SYDVKM. V lost 9 bases and J 0 bases, leaving 15 bases between the germline ends. The CDR3 extends over 14 amino acids. As DNA, the CDR3 is TGTGCCAGTAACGACGCAAGGCTCTCCTACGAGCAGTACTTC. It specifies CASNDARLSYEQYF.

This chain links TRBV6-4 with TRBJ2-3; D might be TRBD2 (5 bases). Trimming pared 2 bases from V and 1 base from J, leaving 34 bases between. Germline CDR1 is MRHNA and CDR2 is SNTAGT. This CDR3 is 23 amino acids long. CDR3: CASSDPLGDLSNSTPMGTDTQYF. CDR3 in DNA: TGTGCCAGCAGTGACCCCCTCGGGGATCTTAGCAACTCTACCCCCATGGGCACAGATACGCAGTATTTT.

The chain carries TRBV4-1 and TRBJ2-1; TRBD2 matches at 8 bases. The junction had 8 bases not matched to a gene; V was cut back by 3 bases and J by 10 bases. Germline CDR1 reads MGHRA; CDR2 reads YSYEKL. There are 14 residues in the CDR3. This CDR3 is CASSHREGVREQFF. Here the CDR3 DNA reads TGCGCCAGCAGCCATCGGGAGGGAGTTCGAGAGCAGTTCTTC.

V usage is TRBV11-2 and J usage is TRBJ1-1; no firm D call. Germline V gives CDR1 SGHAT, CDR2 FQNNGV. The CDR3 totals 19 residues. Trimming pared 1 base from V and 3 bases from J, leaving 24 bases between. The CDR3 region has the DNA TGTGCCAGCAGCTTAGTGTCCCCCAGAGGTATTAAGGAGGACACTGAAGCTTTCTTT. Its translation: CASSLVSPRGIKEDTEAFF.